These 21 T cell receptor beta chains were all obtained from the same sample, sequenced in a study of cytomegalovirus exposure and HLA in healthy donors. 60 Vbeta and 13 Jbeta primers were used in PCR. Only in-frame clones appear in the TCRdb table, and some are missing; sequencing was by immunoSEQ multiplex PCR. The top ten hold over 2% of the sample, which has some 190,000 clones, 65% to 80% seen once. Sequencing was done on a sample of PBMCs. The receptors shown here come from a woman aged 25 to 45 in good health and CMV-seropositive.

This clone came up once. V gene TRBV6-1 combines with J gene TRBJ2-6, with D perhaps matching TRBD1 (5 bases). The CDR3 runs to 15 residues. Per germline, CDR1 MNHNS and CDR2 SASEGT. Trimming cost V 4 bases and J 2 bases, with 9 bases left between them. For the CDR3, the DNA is TGTGCCAGCAGTGTTACAGGTGCTGGGGCCAACGTCCTGACTTTC. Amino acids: CASSVTGAGANVLTF.

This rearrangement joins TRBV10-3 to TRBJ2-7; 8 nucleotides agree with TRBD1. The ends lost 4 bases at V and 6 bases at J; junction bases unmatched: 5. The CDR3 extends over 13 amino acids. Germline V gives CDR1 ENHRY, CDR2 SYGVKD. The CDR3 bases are TGTGCCATCAGTGCGACAGGGGATGGCGAGCAGTACTTC. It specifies CAISATGDGEQYF.

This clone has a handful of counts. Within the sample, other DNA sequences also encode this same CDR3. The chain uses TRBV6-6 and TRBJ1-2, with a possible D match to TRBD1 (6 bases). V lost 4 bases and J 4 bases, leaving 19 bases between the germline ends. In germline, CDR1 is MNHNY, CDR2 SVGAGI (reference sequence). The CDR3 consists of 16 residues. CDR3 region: CASSSDPQGTGYGYTF. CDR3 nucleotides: TGTGCCAGCAGTTCGGACCCTCAGGGGACGGGCTATGGCTACACCTTC.

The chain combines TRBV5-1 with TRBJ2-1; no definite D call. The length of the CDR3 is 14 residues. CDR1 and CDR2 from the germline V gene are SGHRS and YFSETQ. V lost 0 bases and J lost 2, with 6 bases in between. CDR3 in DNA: TGCGCCAGCAGCTTGGTCCCAACCTACAATGAGCAGTTCTTC. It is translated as CASSLVPTYNEQFF.

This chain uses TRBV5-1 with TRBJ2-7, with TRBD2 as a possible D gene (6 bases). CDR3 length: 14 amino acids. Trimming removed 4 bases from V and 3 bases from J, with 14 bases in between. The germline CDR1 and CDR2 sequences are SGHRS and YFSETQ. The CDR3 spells CASSPGVQGYEQYF. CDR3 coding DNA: TGCGCCAGCAGCCCGGGGGTTCAGGGCTACGAGCAGTACTTC.

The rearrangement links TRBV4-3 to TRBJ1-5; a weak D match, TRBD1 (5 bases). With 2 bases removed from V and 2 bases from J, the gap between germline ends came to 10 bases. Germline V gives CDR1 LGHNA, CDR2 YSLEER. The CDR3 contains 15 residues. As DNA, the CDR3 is TGCGCCAGCAGCCAATCTTCGACAGGCAATCAGCCCCAGCATTTT. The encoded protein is CASSQSSTGNQPQHF.

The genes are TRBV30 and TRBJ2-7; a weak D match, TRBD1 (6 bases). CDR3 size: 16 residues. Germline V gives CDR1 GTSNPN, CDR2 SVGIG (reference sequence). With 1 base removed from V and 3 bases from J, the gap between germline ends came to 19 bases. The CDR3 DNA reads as TGTGCCTGGAGTGCCCCCCTACAGGGAATCGACTACGAGCAGTACTTC. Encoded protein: CAWSAPLQGIDYEQYF.

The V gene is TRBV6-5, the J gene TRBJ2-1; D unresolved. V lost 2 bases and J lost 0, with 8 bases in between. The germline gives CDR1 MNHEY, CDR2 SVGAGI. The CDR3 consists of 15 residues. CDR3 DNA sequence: TGTGCCAGCAGTTACAATCCAGGCTCCTACAATGAGCAGTTCTTC. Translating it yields CASSYNPGSYNEQFF.

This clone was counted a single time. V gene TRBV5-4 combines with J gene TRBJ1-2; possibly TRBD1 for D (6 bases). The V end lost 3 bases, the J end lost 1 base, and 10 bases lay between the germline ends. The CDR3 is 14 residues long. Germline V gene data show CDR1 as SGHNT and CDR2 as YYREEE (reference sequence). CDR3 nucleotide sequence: TGTGCCAGCAGCTGGAGGACAGATAACTATGGCTACACCTTC. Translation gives CASSWRTDNYGYTF.

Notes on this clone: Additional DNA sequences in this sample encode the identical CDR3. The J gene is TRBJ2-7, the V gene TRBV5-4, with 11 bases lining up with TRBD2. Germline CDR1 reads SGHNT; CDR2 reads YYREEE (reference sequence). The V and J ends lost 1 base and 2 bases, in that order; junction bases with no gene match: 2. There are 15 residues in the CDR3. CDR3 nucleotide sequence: TGTGCCAGCAGCTTGACTAGCGGGGGCCCCTACGAGCAGTACTTC. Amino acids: CASSLTSGGPYEQYF.

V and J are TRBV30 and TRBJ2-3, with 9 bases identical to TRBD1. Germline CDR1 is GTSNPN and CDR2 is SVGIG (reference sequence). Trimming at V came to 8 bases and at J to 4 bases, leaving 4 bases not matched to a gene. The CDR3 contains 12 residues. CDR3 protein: CAGGQGPDTQYF. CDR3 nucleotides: TGTGCCGGGGGACAGGGACCAGATACGCAGTATTTT.

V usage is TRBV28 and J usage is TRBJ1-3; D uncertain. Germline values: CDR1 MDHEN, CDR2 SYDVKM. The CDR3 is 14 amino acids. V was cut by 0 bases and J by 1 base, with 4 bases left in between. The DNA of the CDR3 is TGTGCCAGCAGTTTATGGGCTTCTGGAAACACCATATATTTT. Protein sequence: CASSLWASGNTIYF.

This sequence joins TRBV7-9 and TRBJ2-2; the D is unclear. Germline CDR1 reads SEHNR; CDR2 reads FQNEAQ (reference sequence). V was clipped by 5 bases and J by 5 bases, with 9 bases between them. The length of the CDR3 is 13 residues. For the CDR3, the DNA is TGTGCCAGCAGCACCCCCCAGACCGGGGAGCTGTTTTTT. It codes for CASSTPQTGELFF.

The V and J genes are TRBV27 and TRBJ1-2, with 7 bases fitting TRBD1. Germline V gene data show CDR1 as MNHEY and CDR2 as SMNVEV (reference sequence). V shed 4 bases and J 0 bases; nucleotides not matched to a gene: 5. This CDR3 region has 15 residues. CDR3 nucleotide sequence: TGTGCCAGCAGTTCGAGGGGGACAGCTAACTATGGCTACACCTTC. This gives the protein CASSSRGTANYGYTF.

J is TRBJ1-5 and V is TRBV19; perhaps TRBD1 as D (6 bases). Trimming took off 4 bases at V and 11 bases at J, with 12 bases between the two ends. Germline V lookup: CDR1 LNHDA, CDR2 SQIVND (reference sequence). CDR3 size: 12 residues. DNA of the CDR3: TGTGCCAGTAGTAACACAGGGATAGCCCAGCATTTT. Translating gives CASSNTGIAQHF.

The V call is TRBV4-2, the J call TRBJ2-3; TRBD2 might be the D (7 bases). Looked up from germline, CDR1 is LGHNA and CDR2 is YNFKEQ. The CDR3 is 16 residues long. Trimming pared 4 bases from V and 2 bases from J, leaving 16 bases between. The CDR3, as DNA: TGTGCCAGCAGCCGGCGGGGGCCCGGTGACACAGATACGCAGTATTTT. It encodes CASSRRGPGDTDTQYF.

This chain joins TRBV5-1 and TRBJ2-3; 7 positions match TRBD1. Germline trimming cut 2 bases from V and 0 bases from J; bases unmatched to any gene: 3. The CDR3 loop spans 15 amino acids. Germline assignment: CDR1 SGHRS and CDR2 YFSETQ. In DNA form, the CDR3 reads TGCGCCAGCAGCTTAGACAGGGCCAGCACAGATACGCAGTATTTT. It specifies CASSLDRASTDTQYF.

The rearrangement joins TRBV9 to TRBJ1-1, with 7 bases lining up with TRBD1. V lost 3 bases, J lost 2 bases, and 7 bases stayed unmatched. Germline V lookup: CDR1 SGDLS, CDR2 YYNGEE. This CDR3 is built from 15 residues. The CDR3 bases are TGTGCCAGCAGCGCCCCGGGACAGCTTAACACTGAAGCTTTCTTT. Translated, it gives CASSAPGQLNTEAFF.

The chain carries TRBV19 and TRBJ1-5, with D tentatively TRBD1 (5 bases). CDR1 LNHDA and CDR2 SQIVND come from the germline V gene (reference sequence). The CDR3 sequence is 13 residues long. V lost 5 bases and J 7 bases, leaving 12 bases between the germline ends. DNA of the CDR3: TGTGCCAGTAGTCTAAAGGGGAGGCAGCCCCAGCATTTT. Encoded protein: CASSLKGRQPQHF.

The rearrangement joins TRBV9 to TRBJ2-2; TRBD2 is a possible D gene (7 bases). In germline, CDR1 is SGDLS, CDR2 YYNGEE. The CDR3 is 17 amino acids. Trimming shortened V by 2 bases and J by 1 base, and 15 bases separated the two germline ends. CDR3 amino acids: CASSVLRGGQNTGELFF. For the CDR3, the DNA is TGTGCCAGCAGCGTCTTAAGGGGGGGACAGAACACCGGGGAGCTGTTTTTT.

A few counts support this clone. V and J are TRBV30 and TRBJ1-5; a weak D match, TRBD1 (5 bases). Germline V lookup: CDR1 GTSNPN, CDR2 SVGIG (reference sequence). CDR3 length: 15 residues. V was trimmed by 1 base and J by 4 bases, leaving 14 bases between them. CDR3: CAWSARGRRNQPQHF. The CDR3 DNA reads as TGTGCCTGGAGTGCTAGGGGCCGACGGAATCAGCCCCAGCATTTT.